This T cell receptor beta chain was recorded in a study of identical twins. Findings and caveats of the study: For out-of-frame alpha sequences shared by twins, low generation probability was in excess. Reduced insertions were recorded for abundant cord blood beta clonotypes, with no such pattern in memory repertoires.

Remarks on this clonotype: As yet, its antigen is unknown.

With template switching, a universal primer site was added, and the cDNA carried unique molecular identifiers. TCRdb recomputed calls from the 5' RACE reads with MiXCR, one row per CDR3 protein. The table lists 240,000 or so distinct CDR3 sequences, roughly 7% of them singletons. V was trimmed by 0 bases and J by 6 bases, leaving 12 bases between them. The germline V gene encodes CDR1 DFQATT and CDR2 SNEGSKA (reference sequence). The CDR3 is 15 amino acids. This same sample was also part of a study on yellow fever vaccine responses in identical twins. That work adds: Vaccine T cell responses of twins reportedly seemed partly convergent and partly personalized.

This receptor was taken from a young woman in good health. The sequenced sample consisted of memory (CD45RO+) T cells sorted from blood. This chain uses TRBV20-1 with TRBJ1-6; D might be TRBD1 (5 bases). Here the CDR3 reads CSARDRVTGNSPLHF. In DNA form, the CDR3 reads TGCAGTGCTAGAGACAGGGTCACTGGTAATTCACCCCTCCACTTT.